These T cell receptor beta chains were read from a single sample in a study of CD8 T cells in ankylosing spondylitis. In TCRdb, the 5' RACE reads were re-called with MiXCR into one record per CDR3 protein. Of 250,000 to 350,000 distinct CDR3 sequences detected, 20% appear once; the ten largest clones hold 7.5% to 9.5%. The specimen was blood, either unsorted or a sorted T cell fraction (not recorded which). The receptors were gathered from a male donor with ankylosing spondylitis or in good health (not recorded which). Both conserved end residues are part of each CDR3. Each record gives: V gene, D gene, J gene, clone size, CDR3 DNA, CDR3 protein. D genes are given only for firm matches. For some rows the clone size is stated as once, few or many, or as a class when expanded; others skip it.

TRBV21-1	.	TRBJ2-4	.	TGTGCCAGCAGCAAACCGCGGTGGGAGGACAAAAACATTCAGTACTTC	CASSKPRWEDKNIQYF
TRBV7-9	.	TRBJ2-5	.	TGTGCCAGCAGCTTAGCGCAGCTGGAAACCCAGTACTTC	CASSLAQLETQYF
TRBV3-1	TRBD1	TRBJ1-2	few	TGTGCCAGCAGCCAAGGGACAGGGACCGGCTACACCTTC	CASSQGTGTGYTF
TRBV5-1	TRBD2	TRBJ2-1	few	TGCGCCAGCAGCTGGGAGGGTGAGCAGTTCTTC	CASSWEGEQFF
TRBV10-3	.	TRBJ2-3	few	TGTGCCATCAGAGAGGGCCGGGCAACAGATACGCAGTATTTT	CAIREGRATDTQYF
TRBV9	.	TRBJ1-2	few	TGTGCCAGCAGCGTAGATGACAGAAACTATGGCTACACCTTC	CASSVDDRNYGYTF
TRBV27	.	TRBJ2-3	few	TGTGCCCGGAGCCTCGGGCCGAGCACAGATACGCAGTATTTT	CARSLGPSTDTQYF
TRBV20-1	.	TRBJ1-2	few	TGCAGTGCCCCAGATTACTATGGCTACACCTTC	CSAPDYYGYTF
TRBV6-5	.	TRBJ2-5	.	TGTGCCAGCAGTCACGACCGAAGGGAGACCCAGTACTTC	CASSHDRRETQYF
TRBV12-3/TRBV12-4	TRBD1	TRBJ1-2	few	TGTGCCAGCAGCCGTCCCGGGACAGGGGTTTATGGCTACACCTTC	CASSRPGTGVYGYTF
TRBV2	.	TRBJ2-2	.	TGTGCCAGCAGTCGAGGAACTGGACGGACCGGGGAGCTGTTTTTT	CASSRGTGRTGELFF
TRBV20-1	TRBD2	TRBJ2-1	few	TGCAGTGCTAGAGATGGCGGGAGAGGGTACAATGAGCAGTTCTTC	CSARDGGRGYNEQFF
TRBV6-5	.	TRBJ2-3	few	TGTGCCAGCAGTTACGCGGCGATGGGGCGACGGGATACGCAGTATTTT	CASSYAAMGRRDTQYF